A single sample is the source of the 7 T cell receptor beta chains below, sequenced in a study of CD8+CD57+ T cells in acquired aplastic anemia (dated by TCRdb to the late 2010s). Sequencing took place on an Illumina HiSeq 2000. TCR beta VDJ combination and CDR3 sequence profiling used genomic DNA as the template. TCRdb reanalyzed the raw reads on its own, using fastp at Q25 for trimming and MiXCR for clone calling, and kept in-frame beta chains. Entries that share a CDR3 protein sequence are merged under the most common genes and DNA. The sample table shows over 250,000 distinct CDR3 sequences, and roughly 59% are seen once. Around 1.3% of the sample comes from the top ten. Expansion of CD8+CD57+ cells had been shown by flow cytometry in the patients chosen for sequencing. The material sequenced was sorted CD4+, CD8+, or CD8+CD57+ T cells (not recorded which) from PBMCs. These receptors all come from a human donor with aplastic anemia.

The J gene is TRBJ2-7, the V gene TRBV7-9, with 8 positions matching TRBD2. Germline CDR1 and CDR2: SEHNR and FQNEAQ (reference sequence). V shed 3 bases and J 2 bases; nucleotides not matched to a gene: 6. The CDR3 length is 15 residues. This CDR3 reads CASSLGLVATYEQYF. DNA for the CDR3: TGTGCCAGCAGCTTGGGACTAGTGGCGACCTACGAGCAGTACTTC.

In its sample, this clonotype was seen a few times. The rearrangement links TRBV3-1 to TRBJ2-1; 12 bases agree with TRBD2. CDR1 and CDR2 (germline): LGHDT, YNNKEL (reference sequence). The CDR3 has 14 amino acids. V trimming: 8 bases; J trimming: 11 bases; junction bases outside the gene matches: 10. The chain's CDR3 is CASFRLAGEWKQFF. The DNA of the CDR3 is TGTGCCAGCTTCAGACTAGCGGGAGAGTGGAAGCAGTTCTTC.

The rearrangement joins TRBV2 to TRBJ2-2; D is uncertain. Germline CDR1 reads SNHLY; CDR2 reads FYNNEI. The CDR3 spans 13 residues. The germline V and J ends were trimmed by 4 bases and 7 bases, with 10 bases remaining between them. The CDR3 nucleotides read TGTGCCAGCAGTGGGCAGGTGGTCGGGGAGCTGTTTTTT. It is translated as CASSGQVVGELFF. Full variable domain (rest looked up from reference TRBV2 and TRBJ2-2): EPEVTQTPSHQVTQMGQEVILRCVPISNHLYFYWYRQILGQKVEFLVSFYNNEISEKSEIFDDQFSVERPDGSNFTLKIRSTKLEDSAMYFCASSGQVVGELFFGEGSRLTVL.

This clonotype was observed at least ten times. The chain carries TRBV7-3 and TRBJ2-2; a weak D match, TRBD2 (5 bases). The CDR3 has 15 amino acids. The V gene's germline CDR1 is SGHTA and CDR2 FQGTGA. The V gene lost 5 bases and the J gene lost 3 bases, with 13 bases spanning the gap. The DNA of the CDR3 is TGTGCCAGCAGCCCGACACCGCGGGACACCGGGGAGCTGTTTTTT. Its translation is CASSPTPRDTGELFF.

This clonotype has a count of ten or more. The chain carries TRBV27 and TRBJ1-5, with 8 nucleotides matching TRBD1. The junction had 6 bases not matched to a gene; V was cut back by 5 bases and J by 6 bases. The germline gives CDR1 MNHEY, CDR2 SMNVEV (reference sequence). This CDR3 has 14 residues. In nucleotides, the CDR3 is TGTGCCAGCAGTGCCGGACAGGGCTTTCAGCCCCAGCATTTT. Its protein product is CASSAGQGFQPQHF.

The chain carries TRBV2 and TRBJ2-3; D remains unclear. The germline gives CDR1 SNHLY, CDR2 FYNNEI. Trimming shortened V by 7 bases and J by 4 bases, and 15 bases separated the two germline ends. The CDR3 length is 14 residues. The chain's CDR3 is CASNTGPSADTQYF. The CDR3 DNA reads TGTGCCAGCAATACTGGTCCCTCCGCAGATACGCAGTATTTT.

The V gene is TRBV7-8, the J gene TRBJ2-3, with 10 bases lining up with TRBD2. The length of the CDR3 is 15 residues. Germline lookup yields CDR1 SGHVS and CDR2 FQNEAQ. With V trimmed by 6 bases and J by 1 base, 4 bases remained unmatched. The CDR3 nucleotides are TGTGCCAGCAGGACTGGACTAGCGGGCACAGATACGCAGTATTTT. Residues: CASRTGLAGTDTQYF.